The 14 T cell receptor beta chains below all came from one sample that was sequenced in a study of blood T cell repertoires in COVID-19 (dated by TCRdb to 2020 to 2021). Libraries were prepared through the immunoSEQ multiplex PCR assay. TCRdb took over this immuneACCESS table, retaining in-frame rearrangements with V and J assigned. Such tables are incomplete; in checked studies, under half of the missing clones stem from an unresolved V gene, and the remainder is unexplained. Here the sample has about 200,000 clones; roughly 81% occur a single time. In total, the top ten clones hold roughly 4.5% of the sample. Sequenced: peripheral blood. The receptors originated from a woman over 75 with acute or convalescent COVID-19.

The chain couples TRBV5-4 to TRBJ2-3; no definite D call. CDR1 SGHNT and CDR2 YYREEE come from the germline V gene (reference sequence). Trimming removed 1 base at V and 3 bases at J, with 12 bases between. The CDR3 spans 15 residues. The CDR3 bases are TGTGCCAGCAGCTTGTCTGACTTAGAGACAGATACGCAGTATTTT. Translated: CASSLSDLETDTQYF.

The V call is TRBV5-1, the J call TRBJ2-3; 9 nucleotides agree with TRBD2. This CDR3 has 13 residues. J was trimmed by 1 base and V by 9 bases; bases with no gene match: 3. CDR1 SGHRS and CDR2 YFSETQ come from the germline V gene. This CDR3 reads CATRTSGTDTQYF. CDR3 bases: TGCGCCACTCGGACTAGCGGCACAGATACGCAGTATTTT.

This clone was detected once. The chain links TRBV6-5 to TRBJ1-2, with 9 bases fitting TRBD1. CDR3 size: 14 residues. The ends lost 0 bases at V and 8 bases at J; junction bases unmatched: 4. CDR1 and CDR2 from the germline V gene are MNHEY and SVGAGI. In DNA, the CDR3 is TGTGCCAGCAGTTACTCGAAAGGGACAGGGGGCTACACCTTC. Protein sequence: CASSYSKGTGGYTF.

The rearrangement joins TRBV6-5 to TRBJ1-3; no firm D call. V lost 6 bases and J lost 4, with 10 bases in between. This CDR3 is 13 amino acids long. Germline V gene data show CDR1 as MNHEY and CDR2 as SVGAGI. CDR3 DNA sequence: TGTGCCAGCAGCCCAAGGCGGGGAAACACCATATATTTT. Amino acid sequence: CASSPRRGNTIYF.

V is TRBV19 and J is TRBJ1-2, with a tentative D call TRBD1 (6 bases). Germline V CDR1 and CDR2: LNHDA, SQIVND (reference sequence). Trimming stripped 4 bases from V and 7 bases from J, with 10 bases between. The CDR3 contains 12 residues. As DNA, the CDR3 is TGTGCCAGTAGTACCAGGGGCGGTGGCTACACCTTC. Protein sequence: CASSTRGGGYTF.

CDR3 DNA: TGTGCCGGACAGGGGGTAATGAACACTGAAGCTTTCTTT. Translated: CAGQGVMNTEAFF. V and J are TRBV28 and TRBJ1-1; TRBD1 aligns across 10 bases. From germline, CDR1 is MDHEN and CDR2 SYDVKM. This CDR3 region has 13 residues. V dropped 11 bases and J dropped 0; count of bases not matched to a gene: 3.

This chain joins TRBV7-9 and TRBJ2-7; 11 bases match TRBD1. This CDR3 contains 17 residues. V lost 1 base, J lost 2 bases, and 7 bases stayed unmatched. The germline V gene has CDR1 SEHNR and CDR2 FQNEAQ (reference sequence). CDR3 sequence reads: CASSLGGTGGSTYEQYF. The CDR3 DNA reads as TGTGCCAGCAGCTTAGGTGGGACAGGGGGTTCAACCTACGAGCAGTACTTC.

This clone was recorded once. J is TRBJ2-7 and V is TRBV2; no definite D call. CDR3 length: 11 amino acids. V gave up 4 bases and J gave up 6 bases, with 7 bases separating them. Germline V CDR1 and CDR2: SNHLY, FYNNEI. Written as DNA, the CDR3 is TGTGCCAGCAGTGTTGAGTCCGAGCAGTACTTC. Encoded protein: CASSVESEQYF.

The rearrangement links TRBV4-3 to TRBJ1-2; D is perhaps TRBD1 (6 bases). V was cut by 0 bases and J by 3 bases, with 14 bases left in between. Germline loops: CDR1 LGHNA, CDR2 YSLEER. There are 16 residues in the CDR3. CDR3 nucleotides: TGCGCCAGCAGCCAAGACCCAGGGGCGCTGGACTATGGCTACACCTTC. Residues: CASSQDPGALDYGYTF.

This chain links TRBV18 with TRBJ1-3; TRBD1 might be the D (6 bases). The length of the CDR3 is 14 residues. Germline assignment: CDR1 KGHSH and CDR2 LQKENI. V was trimmed by 4 bases and J by 2 bases, leaving 9 bases between them. The CDR3 spells CASSQQGAGNTIYF. CDR3 DNA: TGTGCCAGCTCACAACAGGGTGCTGGAAACACCATATATTTT.

The genes are TRBV7-2 and TRBJ2-2; the D is unclear. Trimming pared 2 bases from V and 1 base from J, leaving 8 bases between. Germline V gives CDR1 SGHTA, CDR2 FQGNSA. The CDR3 is 15 amino acids. As DNA, the CDR3 is TGTGCCAGCAGCTTATTTGAACAGAACACCGGGGAGCTGTTTTTT. Translated: CASSLFEQNTGELFF.

This chain connects TRBV27 to TRBJ2-7, with D uncertain. The CDR3 consists of 13 residues. Trimming cost V 0 bases and J 3 bases, with 6 bases left between them. Germline V lookup: CDR1 MNHEY, CDR2 SMNVEV (reference sequence). The CDR3 here is CASSLSLGYEQYF. The CDR3 bases are TGTGCCAGCAGTTTATCGCTCGGCTACGAGCAGTACTTC.

This clone was detected a few times. The V call is TRBV19, the J call TRBJ2-5, with TRBD2 matching over 10 bases. V gave up 6 bases and J gave up 5 bases; unmatched junction bases: 9. CDR3 size: 15 residues. CDR1 LNHDA and CDR2 SQIVND come from the germline V gene (reference sequence). CDR3 sequence reads: CASSPLAGAAETQYF. The CDR3 nucleotides read TGTGCCAGTAGCCCCCTAGCGGGAGCTGCCGAGACCCAGTACTTC.

The rearrangement links TRBV7-6 to TRBJ2-7; D is unclear. Germline CDR1 and CDR2: SGHVS and FNYEAQ. The length of the CDR3 is 16 residues. V was clipped by 4 bases and J by 2 bases, with 18 bases between them. The CDR3 DNA follows: TGTGCCAGCAGCTCAGATGATGGGCCAGGTCCCTACGAGCAGTACTTC. Translated: CASSSDDGPGPYEQYF. The entire variable domain, with the rest obtained from reference TRBV7-6 and TRBJ2-7, is as follows: GAGVSQSPRYKVTKRGQDVALRCDPISGHVSLYWYRQALGQGPEFLTYFNYEAQQDKSGLPNDRFSAERPEGSISTLTIQRTEQRDSAMYRCASSSDDGPGPYEQYFGPGTRLTVT.